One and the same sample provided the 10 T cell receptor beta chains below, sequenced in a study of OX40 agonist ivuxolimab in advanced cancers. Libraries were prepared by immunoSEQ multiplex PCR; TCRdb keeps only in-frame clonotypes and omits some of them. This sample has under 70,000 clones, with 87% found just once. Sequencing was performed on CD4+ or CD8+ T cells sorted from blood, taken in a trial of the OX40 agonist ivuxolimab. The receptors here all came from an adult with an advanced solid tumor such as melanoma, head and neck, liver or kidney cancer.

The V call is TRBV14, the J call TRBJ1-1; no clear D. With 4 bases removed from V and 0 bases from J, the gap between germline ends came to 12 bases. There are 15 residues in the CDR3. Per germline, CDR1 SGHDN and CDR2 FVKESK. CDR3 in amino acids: CASSRYSALNTEAFF. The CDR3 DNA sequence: TGTGCCAGCAGCCGATACAGTGCCTTGAACACTGAAGCTTTCTTT. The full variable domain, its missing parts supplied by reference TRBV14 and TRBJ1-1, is EAGVTQFPSHSVIEKGQTVTLRCDPISGHDNLYWYRRVMGKEIKFLLHFVKESKQDESGMPNNRFLAERTGGTYSTLKVQPAELEDSGVYFCASSRYSALNTEAFFGQGTRLTVV.

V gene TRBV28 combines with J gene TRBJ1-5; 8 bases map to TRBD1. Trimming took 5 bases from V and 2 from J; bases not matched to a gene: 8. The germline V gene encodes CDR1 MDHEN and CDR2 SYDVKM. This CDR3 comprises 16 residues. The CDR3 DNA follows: TGTGCCAGCAGTGCGGACAGGGTTGGGGGCAATCAGCCCCAGCATTTT. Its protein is CASSADRVGGNQPQHF. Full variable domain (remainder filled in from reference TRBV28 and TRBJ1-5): DVKVTQSSRYLVKRTGEKVFLECVQDMDHENMFWYRQDPGLGLRLIYFSYDVKMKEKGDIPEGYSVSREKKERFSLILESASTNQTSMYLCASSADRVGGNQPQHFGDGTRLSIL.

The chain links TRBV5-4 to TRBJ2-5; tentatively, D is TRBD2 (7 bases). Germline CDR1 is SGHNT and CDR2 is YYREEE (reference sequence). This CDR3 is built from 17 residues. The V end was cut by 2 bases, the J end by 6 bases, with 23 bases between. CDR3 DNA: TGTGCCAGCAGCTTAGCACAGGGAGGGCGAGGGATGAAGACCCAGTACTTC. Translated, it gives CASSLAQGGRGMKTQYF.

DNA of the CDR3: TGTGCCAGCAGCTCAGATACAGCAGGGTTGGGTGGCTACACCTTC. This codes for CASSSDTAGLGGYTF. The chain joins TRBV7-8 to TRBJ1-2; TRBD1 is a possible D gene (5 bases). The length of the CDR3 is 15 residues. Germline CDR1 SGHVS, CDR2 FQNEAQ. Trimming pared 4 bases from V and 7 bases from J, leaving 19 bases between.

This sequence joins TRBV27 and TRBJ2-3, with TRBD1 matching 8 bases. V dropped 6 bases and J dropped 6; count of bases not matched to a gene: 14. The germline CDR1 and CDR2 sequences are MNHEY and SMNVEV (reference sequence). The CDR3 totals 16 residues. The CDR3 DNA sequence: TGTGCCAGCAGGTCGGGACAGGCTCCCCGGTTTGATACGCAGTATTTT. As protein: CASRSGQAPRFDTQYF.

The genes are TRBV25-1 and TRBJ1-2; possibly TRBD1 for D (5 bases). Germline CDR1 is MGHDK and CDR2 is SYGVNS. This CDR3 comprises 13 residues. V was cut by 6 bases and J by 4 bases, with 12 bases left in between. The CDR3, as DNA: TGTGCCAGCAGGGCGACAGCGGTCTATGGCTACACCTTC. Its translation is CASRATAVYGYTF.

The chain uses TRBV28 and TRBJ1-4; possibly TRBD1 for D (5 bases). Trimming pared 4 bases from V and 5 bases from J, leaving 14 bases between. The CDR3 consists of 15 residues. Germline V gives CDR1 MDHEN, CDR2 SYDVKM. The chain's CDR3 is CASSSTGFRNEKLFF. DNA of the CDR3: TGTGCCAGCAGTTCTACAGGCTTCCGGAATGAAAAACTGTTTTTT.

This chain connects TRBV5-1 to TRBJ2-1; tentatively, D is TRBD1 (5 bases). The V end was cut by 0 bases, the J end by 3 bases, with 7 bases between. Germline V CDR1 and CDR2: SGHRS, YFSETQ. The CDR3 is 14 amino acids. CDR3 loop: CASSLAQVYNEQFF. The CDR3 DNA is TGCGCCAGCAGCTTGGCACAGGTCTACAATGAGCAGTTCTTC.

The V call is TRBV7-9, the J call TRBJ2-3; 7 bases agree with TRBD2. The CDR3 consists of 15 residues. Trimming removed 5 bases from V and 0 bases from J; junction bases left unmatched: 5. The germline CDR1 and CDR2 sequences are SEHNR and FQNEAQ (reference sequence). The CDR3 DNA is TGTGCCAGCAGCCTCAATAGCGGGAGCACAGATACGCAGTATTTT. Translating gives CASSLNSGSTDTQYF.

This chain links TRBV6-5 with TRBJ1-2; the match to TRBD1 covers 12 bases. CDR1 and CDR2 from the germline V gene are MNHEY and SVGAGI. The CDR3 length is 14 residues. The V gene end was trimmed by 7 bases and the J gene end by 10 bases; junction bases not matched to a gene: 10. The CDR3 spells CASTETGTGGSYTF. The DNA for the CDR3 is TGTGCCAGCACTGAAACCGGGACAGGGGGCTCCTACACCTTC.